This T cell receptor beta chain came from a study of preoperative IRX-2 immunotherapy in early breast cancer. Profiled with immunoSEQ multiplex PCR; TCRdb holds only in-frame clones, not every one. This sample has over 30,000 clones; roughly nine tenths occur once, and the top ten carry 1.6%. On this clone itself: One end of the junction does not line up with germline, which may come from a read error.

This CDR3 comprises 13 residues. Described treatment: preoperative locoregional IRX-2 cytokine immunotherapy. Samples came from a phase Ib trial of preoperative locoregional IRX-2 cytokine immunotherapy. Source: tumor tissue, taken after IRX-2 immunotherapy. V usage is TRBV7-1 and J usage is TRBJ1-2; no clear D. TRBV7-1 is filed as an ORF, its function uncertain. This TCR was recovered from a human donor with breast cancer. CDR3 bases: TGTGCTAGCAGCTCGTCAAACACGGATGGCTACACCTTC. Translation: CASSSSNTDGYTF.